One sample yielded the 30 T cell receptor beta chains listed below, sequenced in a study of T-cell memory formation after mild COVID-19. One entry per CDR3 protein, called by TCRdb with MiXCR from the 5' RACE reads. The repertoire holds roughly 240,000 distinct CDR3 sequences, with around 15% as singletons. The material sequenced was PBMCs or a T cell subset sorted from them (not recorded which). The origin of the receptors is a man aged 18 to 30 who had mild COVID-19 (a few samples of this study predate the infection). Cell type and time point are not known.

This clonotype has just a few counts. V and J are TRBV3-1 and TRBJ1-2; possible D gene TRBD1, 5 bases. The ends were cut back, 5 bases at V and 8 bases at J, with 27 bases in the middle. Per germline, CDR1 LGHDT and CDR2 YNNKEL (reference sequence). This CDR3 has 17 residues. Here the CDR3 DNA reads TGTGCCAGCAGCTACTACGCGGGGTCGGGGCCCGGTGAGGGCTACACCTTC. It is translated as CASSYYAGSGPGEGYTF. Full variable domain (missing parts from reference TRBV3-1 and TRBJ1-2): DTAVSQTPKYLVTQMGNDKSIKCEQNLGHDTMYWYKQDSKKFLKIMFSYNNKELIINETVPNRFSPKSPDKAHLNLHINSLELGDSAVYFCASSYYAGSGPGEGYTFGSGTRLTVV.

The table lists this clonotype with a few counts. This chain uses TRBV10-3 with TRBJ1-1, with D perhaps matching TRBD1 (5 bases). Germline CDR1 and CDR2: ENHRY and SYGVKD. The V end lost 5 bases, the J end lost 3 bases, and 16 bases lay between the germline ends. This CDR3 spans 15 amino acids. The DNA for the CDR3 is TGTGCCATCAGTCCGGGGGGAGGGACGGACACTGAAGCTTTCTTT. This codes for CAISPGGGTDTEAFF.

The gene calls are TRBV4-1 and TRBJ1-1; D is uncertain. V dropped 2 bases and J dropped 1 base, with 14 bases sitting between them. The CDR3 runs to 16 residues. CDR1 and CDR2 (germline): MGHRA, YSYEKL. CDR3 DNA: TGCGCCAGCAGCCAAAGTCGGCAGGCGGGGAACACTGAAGCTTTCTTT. Protein product: CASSQSRQAGNTEAFF.

This chain joins TRBV7-2 and TRBJ1-2; D is possibly TRBD1 (5 bases). The germline V gene encodes CDR1 SGHTA and CDR2 FQGNSA. This CDR3 has 14 amino acids. V was clipped by 4 bases and J by 8 bases, with 17 bases between them. The CDR3 spells CASSSGPGLLGYTF. The CDR3 coding sequence is TGTGCCAGCAGCTCCGGGCCGGGACTATTAGGCTACACCTTC.

This clonotype appeared a few times. The rearrangement links TRBV5-1 to TRBJ1-5; 7 bases fit TRBD1. The length of the CDR3 is 15 residues. Germline-derived CDR1 and CDR2 are SGHRS and YFSETQ. J gave up 4 bases and V 0 bases, and 4 bases lay outside the gene matches. CDR3 coding DNA: TGCGCCAGCAGCTTGGCCGGGACAGTTAATCAGCCCCAGCATTTT. Translated: CASSLAGTVNQPQHF.

This clonotype has ten or more counts. The genes are TRBV5-5 and TRBJ2-5; 7 bases line up with TRBD2. Trimming removed 4 bases from V and 3 bases from J; junction bases left unmatched: 6. Germline lookup yields CDR1 SGHKS and CDR2 YYEKEE (reference sequence). This CDR3 is built from 14 residues. For the CDR3, the DNA is TGTGCCAGCAGCCCGGGGGGAATAGAAGAGACCCAGTACTTC. The encoded protein is CASSPGGIEETQYF.

The sample holds a few counts of this clonotype. This chain joins TRBV11-3 and TRBJ1-5; no firm D call. The V end was cut by 5 bases, the J end by 1 base, with 12 bases between. The CDR3 has 15 amino acids. Germline V gives CDR1 SGHNT, CDR2 YENEEA. The CDR3 sequence: CASSPATVSNQPQHF. CDR3 in DNA: TGTGCCAGCAGCCCTGCAACGGTCAGCAATCAGCCCCAGCATTTT.

The rearrangement joins TRBV6-2 or TRBV6-3 to TRBJ1-5; the match to TRBD1 covers 7 bases. Losses at the gene ends were 0 bases for V and 0 bases for J; bases not matched to a gene: 11. The germline CDR1 and CDR2 sequences are MNHEY and SVGEGT. CDR3 length: 19 residues. The CDR3 sequence is CASSYSPGQSRYSNQPQHF. The CDR3 DNA is TGTGCCAGCAGTTACTCACCGGGACAGAGCCGATATAGCAATCAGCCCCAGCATTTT.

The chain recombines TRBV7-2 with TRBJ2-1; 7 bases are a match to TRBD1. CDR1 and CDR2 (germline): SGHTA, FQGNSA. The junction had 4 bases not matched to a gene; V was cut back by 5 bases and J by 9 bases. The CDR3 spans 12 residues. For the CDR3, the DNA is TGTGCCAGCAGCCTCCGGGACAGTGAGCAGTTCTTC. Translating it yields CASSLRDSEQFF.

This clonotype was found a few times. The chain uses TRBV12-3 or TRBV12-4 and TRBJ2-1, with TRBD2 as a possible D gene (6 bases). Trimming left V 3 bases short and J 5 bases short, with 11 bases between. This CDR3 spans 14 amino acids. In DNA, the CDR3 is TGTGCCAGCAGTTTTGGCGGGGAGCACAATGAGCAGTTCTTC. This translates into CASSFGGEHNEQFF.

For the CDR3, the DNA is TGCAGTGCCGCCCGGAAGAGAACCGGGGAGCTGTTTTTT. This codes for CSAARKRTGELFF. The chain recombines TRBV20-1 with TRBJ2-2; D unclear. Germline assignment: CDR1 DFQATT and CDR2 SNEGSKA (reference sequence). CDR3 size: 13 residues. V was clipped by 6 bases and J by 5 bases, with 13 bases between them.

In this sample, this clonotype turned up many times. The J gene is TRBJ1-5, the V gene TRBV12-3 or TRBV12-4, with a tentative D call TRBD1 (5 bases). The length of the CDR3 is 14 residues. The V gene lost 5 bases and the J gene lost 5 bases, with 13 bases spanning the gap. The CDR3 protein is CASSGGWGDQPQHF. The CDR3 DNA sequence: TGTGCCAGCAGTGGCGGATGGGGGGATCAGCCCCAGCATTTT.

This chain uses TRBV28 with TRBJ1-6, with D tentatively TRBD1 (6 bases). Germline CDR1 is MDHEN and CDR2 is SYDVKM. This CDR3 has 15 residues. V lost 6 bases, J lost 6 bases, and 15 bases lay in between. CDR3 in DNA: TGTGCCAGCAGCCGAGGACAGCTCGCTAATTCACCCCTCCACTTT. Its translation is CASSRGQLANSPLHF.

The chain employs TRBV4-2 and TRBJ2-7; 9 bases are a match to TRBD2. The germline gives CDR1 LGHNA, CDR2 YNFKEQ. The CDR3 covers 18 residues. V shed 0 bases, J shed 2 bases, and the junction held 11 bases outside the gene matches. CDR3 protein: CASSQDPNSGGRTYEQYF. As DNA, the CDR3 is TGTGCCAGCAGCCAAGATCCAAATAGCGGGGGTCGGACCTACGAGCAGTACTTC.

The rearrangement links TRBV6-5 to TRBJ2-5, with TRBD1 matching over 10 bases. The CDR3 contains 13 residues. V shed 5 bases, J shed 7 bases, and the junction held 4 bases outside the gene matches. Germline CDR1 and CDR2: MNHEY and SVGAGI. As DNA, the CDR3 is TGTGCCAGCAGTCCCGGACAGGGGGGGACCCAGTACTTC. Protein product: CASSPGQGGTQYF.

The table lists this clonotype with a few counts. V usage is TRBV2 and J usage is TRBJ1-5, with TRBD1 as a possible D gene (6 bases). V lost 4 bases, J lost 2 bases, and 9 bases lay in between. This CDR3 has 14 residues. CDR1 is SNHLY and CDR2 is FYNNEI in the germline V gene. The CDR3 sequence: CASSVDRGNQPQHF. The DNA for the CDR3 is TGTGCCAGCAGTGTGGACAGAGGCAATCAGCCCCAGCATTTT. The complete variable domain, with remaining parts taken from reference TRBV2 and TRBJ1-5, reads EPEVTQTPSHQVTQMGQEVILRCVPISNHLYFYWYRQILGQKVEFLVSFYNNEISEKSEIFDDQFSVERPDGSNFTLKIRSTKLEDSAMYFCASSVDRGNQPQHFGDGTRLSIL.

The sample holds a few counts of this clonotype. This sequence joins TRBV2 and TRBJ2-1; no clear D. Germline V gives CDR1 SNHLY, CDR2 FYNNEI. Trimming left V 7 bases short and J 4 bases short, with 11 bases between. The CDR3 is 13 residues long. CDR3 in amino acids: CASTSAIYNEQFF. The CDR3 nucleotides read TGTGCCAGCACCTCAGCTATATACAATGAGCAGTTCTTC.

The V gene is TRBV20-1, the J gene TRBJ2-3, with 9 bases identical to TRBD2. V dropped 6 bases and J dropped 4; count of bases not matched to a gene: 8. The CDR3 contains 14 residues. Germline assignment: CDR1 DFQATT and CDR2 SNEGSKA (reference sequence). Here the CDR3 DNA reads TGCAGTGCAGGGAGTAGCGGGGGAGCAGATACGCAGTATTTT. This translates into CSAGSSGGADTQYF.

This clonotype came up many times. This chain links TRBV18 with TRBJ1-1; D ambiguous. The germline CDR1 and CDR2 sequences are KGHSH and LQKENI. This CDR3 is built from 14 residues. Trimming removed 2 bases from V and 1 base from J, with 8 bases in between. As DNA, the CDR3 is TGTGCCAGCTCACCAACGGCGACGAACACTGAAGCTTTCTTT. Translating it yields CASSPTATNTEAFF.

CDR3 amino acids: CSVLPLNQETQYF. The CDR3 DNA is TGCAGCGTTCTGCCCCTGAACCAAGAGACCCAGTACTTC. The rearrangement uses TRBV29-1 and TRBJ2-5, with D unresolved. Germline V lookup: CDR1 SQVTM, CDR2 ANQGSEA. V was cut by 5 bases and J by 0 bases, with 10 bases left in between. This CDR3 is 13 amino acids long.

This clonotype showed up many times. This sequence joins TRBV2 and TRBJ2-5, with a possible D match to TRBD1 (5 bases). The CDR3 runs 13 residues. The germline gives CDR1 SNHLY, CDR2 FYNNEI. Trimming took 7 bases from V and 1 from J, leaving 10 bases between them. CDR3 sequence (DNA): TGTGCCAGCACCAGACAGACCCAAGAGACCCAGTACTTC. The encoded protein is CASTRQTQETQYF.

This clonotype was detected a few times. The chain recombines TRBV4-1 with TRBJ2-7; 9 nucleotides agree with TRBD1. From germline, CDR1 is MGHRA and CDR2 YSYEKL. CDR3 length equals 15 residues. J lost 5 bases, V lost 7 bases, and 12 bases had no gene match. The CDR3 bases are TGCGCCAGCAACCCCACCGGGACAGGGATCCACGAGCAGTACTTC. It specifies CASNPTGTGIHEQYF.

This chain joins TRBV6-5 and TRBJ1-2; no firm D call. Trimming pared 3 bases from V and 4 bases from J, leaving 12 bases between. The length of the CDR3 is 14 residues. In germline, CDR1 is MNHEY, CDR2 SVGAGI. The CDR3 sequence: CASSYRGIGYGYTF. DNA for the CDR3: TGTGCCAGCAGTTATCGGGGTATTGGCTATGGCTACACCTTC.

The chain has TRBV10-3 and TRBJ2-3; 9 bases agree with TRBD2. The CDR3 contains 17 residues. Germline lookup yields CDR1 ENHRY and CDR2 SYGVKD. V lost 6 bases and J lost 4; bases outside the gene matches: 14. CDR3 bases: TGTGCCATCAGCGTAGCGGGGGTTCAACCTTCCGCAGATACGCAGTATTTT. This sequence encodes CAISVAGVQPSADTQYF.

V and J are TRBV9 and TRBJ2-6; D unresolved. CDR1 and CDR2 (germline): SGDLS, YYNGEE. V lost 6 bases and J lost 2, with 6 bases in between. The CDR3 sequence is 13 residues long. CDR3 DNA: TGTGCCAGCAAGAGGACTGGGGCCAACGTCCTGACTTTC. Its protein is CASKRTGANVLTF. Based on the CDR3 plus reference TRBV9 and TRBJ2-6, the full variable domain is DSGVTQTPKHLITATGQRVTLRCSPRSGDLSVYWYQQSLDQGLQFLIQYYNGEERAKGNILERFSAQQFPDLHSELNLSSLELGDSALYFCASKRTGANVLTFGAGSRLTVL.

The V call is TRBV2, the J call TRBJ2-1, with D tentatively TRBD1 or TRBD2 (5 bases each). The CDR3 covers 14 residues. The ends were cut back, 3 bases at V and 6 bases at J, with 12 bases in the middle. Germline-derived CDR1 and CDR2 are SNHLY and FYNNEI. The CDR3 loop reads CASSDAGRSNEQFF. The CDR3 bases are TGTGCCAGCAGTGACGCAGGGAGAAGCAATGAGCAGTTCTTC.

The chain employs TRBV15 and TRBJ1-2, with D perhaps TRBD1 (6 bases). There are 15 residues in the CDR3. The V gene lost 0 bases and the J gene lost 2 bases, with 10 bases spanning the gap. CDR1 is LNHNV, CDR2 YYDKDF, per germline (reference sequence). The DNA for the CDR3 is TGTGCCACCAGCAGAGATAAAACAGGGAACTATGGCTACACCTTC. Its translation is CATSRDKTGNYGYTF.

This chain joins TRBV28 and TRBJ1-1; tentatively, D is TRBD1 (5 bases). The CDR3 spans 13 residues. V lost 10 bases and J lost 4, with 16 bases in between. The germline V gene encodes CDR1 MDHEN and CDR2 SYDVKM. CDR3: CATEGSGSTEAFF. As DNA, the CDR3 is TGTGCCACTGAGGGGTCGGGAAGCACTGAAGCTTTCTTT.

This clonotype showed up just a few times. This sequence joins TRBV29-1 and TRBJ2-1, with D possibly matching TRBD2 (5 bases). CDR3 length equals 12 residues. The V and J ends lost 6 bases and 8 bases respectively, with 14 bases between them. CDR1 and CDR2 (germline): SQVTM, ANQGSEA. The CDR3 reads CSVEELIDEQFF. The CDR3 DNA reads as TGCAGCGTGGAGGAGCTGATTGATGAGCAGTTCTTC.

V gene TRBV3-1 combines with J gene TRBJ1-1, with unresolved D. This CDR3 contains 13 residues. Germline loops: CDR1 LGHDT, CDR2 YNNKEL (reference sequence). Trimming shortened V by 4 bases and J by 8 bases, and 14 bases separated the two germline ends. The CDR3 coding sequence is TGTGCCAGCAGCCCCCGACCGCTGAGCGAAGCTTTCTTT. Translating gives CASSPRPLSEAFF.